The clone carrying this TCR beta chain was detected a few times. The target antigen is unknown. The limits of the CDR3 on the DNA are not certain, so only TCRdb's listed CDR3 is given. Among all donors, each was a healthy Caucasian. This sample was taken from a study of identical twins. General study points: Reduced insertions were recorded for abundant cord blood beta clonotypes, with no such pattern in memory repertoires. Monozygotic twin pairs showed more out-of-frame TCR alpha sharing than models estimated.

TCRdb reprocessed the 5' RACE reads with MiXCR, giving one entry per CDR3 protein. The sample shows about 240,000 distinct CDR3 sequences, roughly 7.5% of them seen only once. The CDR3 totals 12 residues, both ends included. Germline V lookup: CDR1 SGHAT, CDR2 FQNNGV. This sample also belongs to another study, concerning yellow fever vaccine responses in identical twins. In that study: Twins reportedly appeared to share part of their vaccine T cell response while keeping part individual.

V usage is TRBV11-2 and J usage is TRBJ2-4; the table calls TRBD2, which could not be checked here. Sequences were obtained from CD8+ T cells sorted from blood. The receptor comes from a young woman in good health. The CDR3 loop reads CASRWGEGTSYF.